A single sample gave rise to the 26 T cell receptor beta chains below, sequenced in a study of blood T cell repertoires in COVID-19. Generated by immunoSEQ multiplex PCR, the TCRdb table keeps only in-frame clones and is missing some. The sample holds a few hundred thousand clones, around 88% seen once. Sequencing was carried out using peripheral blood. Every receptor here comes from a woman aged 25 to 45 who had recovered from COVID-19.

The chain has TRBV6-5 and TRBJ1-2; 9 bases align to TRBD1. The CDR3 length is 14 residues. The V segment lost 9 bases and the J segment 6 bases; nucleotides outside the gene matches: 11. Germline V CDR1 and CDR2: MNHEY, SVGAGI. CDR3: CASRDRGTGHGYTF. The CDR3 bases are TGTGCCAGTCGAGATAGGGGGACAGGGCATGGCTACACCTTC.

V gene TRBV6-5 combines with J gene TRBJ1-1, with D possibly matching TRBD1 (5 bases). V was shortened by 8 bases and J by 1 base, with 11 bases between the two germline ends. CDR1 is MNHEY, CDR2 SVGAGI, per germline. The length of the CDR3 is 13 residues. The CDR3 region is CASARGGNTEAFF. The CDR3 coding sequence is TGTGCCAGCGCCCGGGGGGGGAACACTGAAGCTTTCTTT.

The J gene is TRBJ2-1, the V gene TRBV2; D unresolved. CDR3 length equals 15 residues. Trimming removed 3 bases from V and 0 bases from J, with 9 bases in between. In germline, CDR1 is SNHLY, CDR2 FYNNEI. The CDR3 loop reads CASSEWASSYNEQFF. CDR3 coding DNA: TGTGCCAGCAGTGAGTGGGCGAGCTCCTACAATGAGCAGTTCTTC.

V is TRBV5-1 and J is TRBJ2-2; D gene ambiguous. Germline assignment: CDR1 SGHRS and CDR2 YFSETQ. V lost 0 bases, J lost 3 bases, and 3 bases lay in between. The CDR3 length is 13 residues. DNA for the CDR3: TGCGCCAGCAGCTTGGGGCACACCGGGGAGCTGTTTTTT. Protein: CASSLGHTGELFF.

The V call is TRBV4-1, the J call TRBJ1-2; a possible D gene is TRBD1 (6 bases). V lost 1 base to trimming and J lost 9 bases, with 15 bases between them. The germline CDR1 and CDR2 sequences are MGHRA and YSYEKL. The CDR3 runs 14 residues. The CDR3 DNA sequence: TGCGCCAGCAGCCAAGGATCGCAGGGGTTGAGCTACACCTTC. Encoded protein: CASSQGSQGLSYTF.

The chain combines TRBV19 with TRBJ2-5; 13 bases are shared with TRBD2. This CDR3 spans 16 amino acids. V lost 4 bases and J lost 6; bases outside the gene matches: 8. Germline CDR1 LNHDA, CDR2 SQIVND (reference sequence). This chain's CDR3 is CASSTTSGGASKTQYF. In DNA, the CDR3 is TGTGCCAGTAGTACAACTAGCGGGGGGGCGTCGAAGACCCAGTACTTC.

The V gene is TRBV28, the J gene TRBJ2-5; D might be TRBD2 (5 bases). The CDR3 extends over 15 amino acids. Germline assignment: CDR1 MDHEN and CDR2 SYDVKM. V dropped 3 bases and J dropped 3 bases, with 14 bases sitting between them. CDR3 DNA: TGTGCCAGCAGTTTGCTAACTAGGAATAAAGAGACCCAGTACTTC. Protein: CASSLLTRNKETQYF.

Of note for this clone: Other DNA sequences from this sample encode an identical CDR3 as well. The chain joins TRBV19 to TRBJ2-7; 10 nucleotides line up with TRBD2. Germline CDR1 is LNHDA and CDR2 is SQIVND (reference sequence). The CDR3 length is 15 residues. J gave up 1 base and V 5 bases, and 5 bases lay outside the gene matches. DNA of the CDR3: TGTGCCAGTAGTCCAAGCGGGGGGGGTTCCTACGAGCAGTACTTC. This codes for CASSPSGGGSYEQYF.

This sequence joins TRBV5-4 and TRBJ1-6; D possibly corresponds to TRBD1 (6 bases). The CDR3 contains 17 residues. Germline CDR1 SGHNT, CDR2 YYREEE (reference sequence). V was cut by 0 bases and J by 2 bases, with 12 bases left in between. In nucleotides, the CDR3 is TGTGCCAGCAGCTTGGCGGGGGGCTTAACCTATAATTCACCCCTCCACTTT. Translated, it gives CASSLAGGLTYNSPLHF.

This chain connects TRBV28 to TRBJ2-2; 7 nucleotides align to TRBD1. CDR1 is MDHEN, CDR2 SYDVKM, per germline. This CDR3 spans 14 amino acids. Unmatched junction bases numbered 5, after V lost 4 bases and J lost 6 bases. The CDR3 region is CASSSAGGSGELFF. DNA for the CDR3: TGTGCCAGCAGTTCGGCAGGGGGATCCGGGGAGCTGTTTTTT.

The V and J genes are TRBV7-9 and TRBJ1-6, with 9 bases matching TRBD1. Germline CDR1 and CDR2: SEHNR and FQNEAQ (reference sequence). V gave up 1 base and J gave up 8 bases; unmatched junction bases: 3. This CDR3 is 15 amino acids long. The CDR3 coding sequence is TGTGCCAGCAGCTTAGGTGGGACAGGGTATTCACCCCTCCACTTT. As protein: CASSLGGTGYSPLHF.

The chain carries TRBV7-2 and TRBJ2-3, with 8 bases that match TRBD2. Germline V CDR1 and CDR2: SGHTA, FQGNSA. After removal of 1 base from V and 0 bases from J, the junction contained 3 bases not matched to a gene. The CDR3 runs 16 residues. CDR3 sequence reads: CASSLVRGASTDTQYF. In DNA, the CDR3 is TGTGCCAGCAGCTTAGTGCGGGGGGCTAGCACAGATACGCAGTATTTT.

The chain combines TRBV6-5 with TRBJ2-3, with D perhaps TRBD2 (7 bases). Germline V gene lookup returns CDR1 MNHEY and CDR2 SVGAGI. V dropped 11 bases and J dropped 1 base, with 19 bases sitting between them. The CDR3 runs 15 residues. CDR3 in amino acids: CAAASPGGRTDTQYF. The DNA for the CDR3 is TGTGCCGCCGCTTCTCCGGGGGGCCGCACAGATACGCAGTATTTT.

This clone was counted once. The CDR3 is CASSRGTSDQPQHF. DNA for the CDR3: TGTGCCAGCTCACGGGGGACAAGCGATCAGCCCCAGCATTTT. This chain uses TRBV18 with TRBJ1-5; D perhaps matches TRBD1 (6 bases). The V gene's germline CDR1 is KGHSH and CDR2 LQKENI. V was trimmed by 4 bases and J by 5 bases, leaving 12 bases between them. The length of the CDR3 is 14 residues.

CDR3 protein: CSVGLRGTTDTQYF. CDR3 sequence (DNA): TGCAGCGTTGGATTGAGGGGGACCACAGATACGCAGTATTTT. The V call is TRBV29-1, the J call TRBJ2-3; perhaps TRBD1 as D (6 bases). Germline loops: CDR1 SQVTM, CDR2 ANQGSEA. V was cut by 4 bases and J by 2 bases, with 13 bases left in between. The CDR3 spans 14 residues.

In DNA, the CDR3 is TGTGCCAGCAGCGTAGGGCCGGGACTAATAAACGGAGAGACCCAGTACTTC. Encoded protein: CASSVGPGLINGETQYF. This chain connects TRBV9 to TRBJ2-5; 7 bases are shared with TRBD2. The ends lost 0 bases at V and 4 bases at J; junction bases unmatched: 12. The CDR3 consists of 17 residues. Germline V gives CDR1 SGDLS, CDR2 YYNGEE.

The chain employs TRBV5-1 and TRBJ1-5; possible D gene TRBD1, 5 bases. The CDR3 contains 15 residues. Trimming removed 1 base from V and 0 bases from J, with 8 bases in between. In germline, CDR1 is SGHRS, CDR2 YFSETQ. The CDR3 coding sequence is TGCGCCAGCAGCTTGCAGGGTCATAGCAATCAGCCCCAGCATTTT. Encoded protein: CASSLQGHSNQPQHF.

This sequence joins TRBV12-3 or TRBV12-4 and TRBJ1-6, with 9 bases identical to TRBD1. The CDR3 has 13 amino acids. V was pared by 7 bases and J by 9 bases, with 4 bases of the junction left unmatched. This CDR3 is CASMGTGSSPLHF. CDR3 nucleotide sequence: TGTGCCAGCATGGGGACAGGGAGTTCACCCCTCCACTTT.

The chain recombines TRBV30 with TRBJ1-3; tentative D call: TRBD1 (5 bases). Germline-derived CDR1 and CDR2 are GTSNPN and SVGIG (reference sequence). The V and J ends lost 4 bases and 4 bases respectively, with 17 bases between them. The CDR3 is 15 amino acids. The DNA for the CDR3 is TGTGCCTGGAATTTTCGAGGGGCGGGAGGAAACACCATATATTTT. Residues: CAWNFRGAGGNTIYF.

The chain combines TRBV6-5 with TRBJ2-1; TRBD2 matches 8 bases. CDR1 is MNHEY and CDR2 is SVGAGI in the germline V gene. The CDR3 runs 13 residues. The J segment lost 2 bases and the V segment lost 10 bases, leaving 4 bases of the junction unmatched. The CDR3 sequence: CAIGSGTYNEQFF. The CDR3 region has the DNA TGTGCCATCGGTAGCGGGACCTACAATGAGCAGTTCTTC.

The chain joins TRBV13 to TRBJ2-1; D is possibly TRBD1 (5 bases). V was cut by 2 bases and J by 5 bases, with 10 bases left in between. Germline V gene data show CDR1 as PRHDT and CDR2 as FYEKMQ (reference sequence). CDR3 length equals 14 residues. The CDR3 region has the DNA TGTGCCAGCAGCTTACAGGGTATCCACAATGAGCAGTTCTTC. Its translation is CASSLQGIHNEQFF.

This chain connects TRBV24-1 to TRBJ1-4, with unresolved D. CDR3 size: 15 residues. V shed 4 bases and J shed 0 bases, with 8 bases lying between them. In germline, CDR1 is KGHDR, CDR2 SFDVKD. The CDR3 DNA sequence: TGTGCCACCAGTGAATCCGGTGCAACTAATGAAAAACTGTTTTTT. Protein product: CATSESGATNEKLFF.

The chain recombines TRBV28 with TRBJ2-3, with no clear D. Germline CDR1 and CDR2: MDHEN and SYDVKM. Trimming removed 6 bases from V and 1 base from J, with 17 bases in between. This CDR3 region has 16 residues. The CDR3 nucleotides are TGTGCCAGCAGACCCCCCGAGGTGTGGGGCACAGATACGCAGTATTTT. This gives the protein CASRPPEVWGTDTQYF.

J is TRBJ2-7 and V is TRBV3-1 (or the pseudogene TRBV3-2), with a weak D call TRBD2 (6 bases). This CDR3 region has 12 residues. The germline V gene encodes CDR1 LGHDT and CDR2 YNNKEL (reference sequence). V gave up 1 base and J gave up 6 bases, with 7 bases separating them. The CDR3 reads CASSQAEGEQYF. The DNA for the CDR3 is TGTGCCAGCAGCCAAGCGGAGGGCGAGCAGTACTTC.

The count of this clone is one. The chain couples TRBV28 to TRBJ1-1, with TRBD1 matching 7 bases. Losses at the gene ends were 2 bases for V and 6 bases for J; bases not matched to a gene: 6. The CDR3 has 14 residues. The germline V gene encodes CDR1 MDHEN and CDR2 SYDVKM. CDR3 residues: CASSLDPGTAEAFF. As DNA, the CDR3 is TGTGCCAGCAGTTTAGATCCCGGGACAGCTGAAGCTTTCTTT. The full variable domain, completed using reference TRBV28 and TRBJ1-1, is DVKVTQSSRYLVKRTGEKVFLECVQDMDHENMFWYRQDPGLGLRLIYFSYDVKMKEKGDIPEGYSVSREKKERFSLILESASTNQTSMYLCASSLDPGTAEAFFGQGTRLTVV.

The CDR3 DNA reads TGTGCCAGTAGTATTAGGGGCCTGGGTACCCAGTACTTC. It specifies CASSIRGLGTQYF. The V call is TRBV19, the J call TRBJ2-5; D might be TRBD1 (5 bases). V lost 3 bases and J lost 8, with 13 bases in between. This CDR3 contains 13 residues. Germline V gives CDR1 LNHDA, CDR2 SQIVND (reference sequence).